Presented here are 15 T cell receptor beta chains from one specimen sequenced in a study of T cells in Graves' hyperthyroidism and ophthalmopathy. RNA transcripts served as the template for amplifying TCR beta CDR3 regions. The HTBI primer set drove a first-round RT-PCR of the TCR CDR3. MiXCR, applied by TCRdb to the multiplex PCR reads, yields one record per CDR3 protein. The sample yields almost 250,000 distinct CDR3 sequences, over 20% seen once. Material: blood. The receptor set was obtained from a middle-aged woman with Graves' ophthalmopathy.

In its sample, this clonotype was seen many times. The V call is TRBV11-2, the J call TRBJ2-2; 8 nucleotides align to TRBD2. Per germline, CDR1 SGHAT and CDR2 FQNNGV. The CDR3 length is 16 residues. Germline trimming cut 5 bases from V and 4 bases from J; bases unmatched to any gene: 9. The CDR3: CASSLLGGRTTGELFF. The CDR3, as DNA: TGTGCCAGCAGCCTCCTGGGCGGGAGGACCACCGGGGAGCTGTTTTTT.

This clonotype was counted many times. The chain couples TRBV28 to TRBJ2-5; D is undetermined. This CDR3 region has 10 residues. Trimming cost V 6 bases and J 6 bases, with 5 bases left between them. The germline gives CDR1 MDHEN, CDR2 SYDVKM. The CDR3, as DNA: TGTGCCAGCAGCTCGAAGACCCAGTACTTC. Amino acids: CASSSKTQYF.

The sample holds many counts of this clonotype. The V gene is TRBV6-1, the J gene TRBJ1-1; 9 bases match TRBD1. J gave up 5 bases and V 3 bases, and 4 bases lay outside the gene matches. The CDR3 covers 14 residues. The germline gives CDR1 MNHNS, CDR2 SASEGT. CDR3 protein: CASSDRTGVTEAFF. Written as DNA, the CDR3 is TGTGCCAGCAGTGATCGGACAGGGGTAACTGAAGCTTTCTTT.

CDR3 protein: CASSDLNGQETQYF. CDR3 bases: TGTGCCAGCAGCGATCTTAACGGGCAAGAGACCCAGTACTTC. The J gene is TRBJ2-5, the V gene TRBV7-9; D not certain. V was shortened by 5 bases and J by 2 bases, with 12 bases between the two germline ends. The CDR3 spans 14 residues. Germline CDR1 and CDR2: SEHNR and FQNEAQ (reference sequence).

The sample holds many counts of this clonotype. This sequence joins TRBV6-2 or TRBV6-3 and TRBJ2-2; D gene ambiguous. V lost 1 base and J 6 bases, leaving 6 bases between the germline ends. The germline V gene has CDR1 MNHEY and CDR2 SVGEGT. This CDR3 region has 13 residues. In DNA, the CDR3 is TGTGCCAGCAGTTACTGGTTCCCCGGGGAGCTGTTTTTT. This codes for CASSYWFPGELFF.

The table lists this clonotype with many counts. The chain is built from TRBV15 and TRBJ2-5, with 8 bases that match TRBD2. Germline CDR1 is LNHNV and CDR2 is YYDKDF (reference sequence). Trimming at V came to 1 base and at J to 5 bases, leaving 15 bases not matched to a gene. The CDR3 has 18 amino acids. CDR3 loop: CATSRGASGRVGEETQYF. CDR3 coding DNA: TGTGCCACCAGCAGAGGTGCGAGCGGGAGAGTTGGGGAGGAGACCCAGTACTTC.

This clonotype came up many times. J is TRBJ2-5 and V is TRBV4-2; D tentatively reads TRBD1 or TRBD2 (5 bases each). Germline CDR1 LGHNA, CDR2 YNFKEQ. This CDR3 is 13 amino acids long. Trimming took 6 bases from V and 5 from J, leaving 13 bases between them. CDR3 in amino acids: CASSPGARETQYF. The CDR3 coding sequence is TGTGCCAGCAGTCCCGGGGCCCGGGAGACCCAGTACTTC.

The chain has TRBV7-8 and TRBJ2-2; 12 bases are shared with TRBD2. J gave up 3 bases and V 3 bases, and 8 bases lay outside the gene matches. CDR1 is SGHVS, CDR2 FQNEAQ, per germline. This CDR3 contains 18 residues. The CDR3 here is CASSFLAGGPGYTGELFF. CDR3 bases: TGTGCCAGCAGCTTTCTAGCGGGAGGGCCAGGGTACACCGGGGAGCTGTTTTTT.

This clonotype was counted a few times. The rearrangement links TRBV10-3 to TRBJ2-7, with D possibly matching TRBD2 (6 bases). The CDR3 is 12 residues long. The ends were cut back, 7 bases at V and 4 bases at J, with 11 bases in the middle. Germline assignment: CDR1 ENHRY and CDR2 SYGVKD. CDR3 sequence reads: CAITGSGYEQYF. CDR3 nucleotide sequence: TGTGCCATCACGGGGAGCGGGTACGAGCAGTACTTC.

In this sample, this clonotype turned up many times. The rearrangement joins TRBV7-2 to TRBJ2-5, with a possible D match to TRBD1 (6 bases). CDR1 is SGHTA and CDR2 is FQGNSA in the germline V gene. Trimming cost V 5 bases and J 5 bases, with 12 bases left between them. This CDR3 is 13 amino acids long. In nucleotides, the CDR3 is TGTGCCAGCAGCGGGGGCTCGGGGGAGACCCAGTACTTC. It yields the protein CASSGGSGETQYF.

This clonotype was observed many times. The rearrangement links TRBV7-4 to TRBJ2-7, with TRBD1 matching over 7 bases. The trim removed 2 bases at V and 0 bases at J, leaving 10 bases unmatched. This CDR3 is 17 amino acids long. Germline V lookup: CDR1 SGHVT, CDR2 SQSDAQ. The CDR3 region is CASSLRLGTESSYEQYF. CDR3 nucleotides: TGTGCCAGCAGCTTACGCCTGGGGACAGAGAGCTCCTACGAGCAGTACTTC. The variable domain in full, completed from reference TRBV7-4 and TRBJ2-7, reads GAGVSQSPRYKVAKRGRDVALRCDSISGHVTLYWYRQTLGQGSEVLTYSQSDAQRDKSGRPSGRFSAERPERSVSTLKIQRTEQGDSAVYLCASSLRLGTESSYEQYFGPGTRLTVT.

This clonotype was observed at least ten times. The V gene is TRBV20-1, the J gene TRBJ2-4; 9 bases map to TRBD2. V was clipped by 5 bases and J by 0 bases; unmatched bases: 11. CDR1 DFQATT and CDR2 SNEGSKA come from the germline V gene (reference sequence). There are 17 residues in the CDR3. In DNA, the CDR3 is TGCAGTGCTCCAGGGGAGGGTAGCGGGGGAGCCAAAAACATTCAGTACTTC. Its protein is CSAPGEGSGGAKNIQYF.

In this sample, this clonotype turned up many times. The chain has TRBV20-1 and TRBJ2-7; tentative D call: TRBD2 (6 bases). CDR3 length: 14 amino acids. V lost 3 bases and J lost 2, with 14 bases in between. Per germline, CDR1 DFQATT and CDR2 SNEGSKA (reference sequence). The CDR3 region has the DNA TGCAGTGCTAGTTCGGGCGGGGCGACCTACGAGCAGTACTTC. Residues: CSASSGGATYEQYF.

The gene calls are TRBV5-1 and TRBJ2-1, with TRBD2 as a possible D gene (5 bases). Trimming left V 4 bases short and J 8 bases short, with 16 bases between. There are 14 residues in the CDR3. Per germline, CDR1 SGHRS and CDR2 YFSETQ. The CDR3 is CASSHRTAPDEQFF. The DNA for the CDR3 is TGCGCCAGCAGCCACCGGACTGCCCCGGATGAGCAGTTCTTC.

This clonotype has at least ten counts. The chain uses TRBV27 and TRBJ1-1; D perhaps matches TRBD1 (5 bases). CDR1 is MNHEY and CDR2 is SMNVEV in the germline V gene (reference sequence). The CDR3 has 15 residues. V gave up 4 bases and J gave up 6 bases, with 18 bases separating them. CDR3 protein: CASSSILGGSAEAFF. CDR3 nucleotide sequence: TGTGCCAGCAGTTCCATCCTGGGGGGGTCGGCTGAAGCTTTCTTT.